Listed below are T cell receptor beta chains from one sample, sequenced in a study of cytomegalovirus exposure and HLA in healthy donors. The data were produced by immunoSEQ multiplex PCR, yet TCRdb's version contains in-frame clones alone and is incomplete. This table lists around 210,000 clones. The sequenced sample consisted of PBMCs. The receptors here all came from a woman aged 25 to 39 in good health and CMV-seropositive. The CDR3 runs from the conserved cysteine through the conserved F or W. The order of the fields is J gene, V gene, D gene, CDR3 protein, CDR3 DNA. A D gene is named only where the DNA matches it firmly.

TRBJ1-1 | TRBV19 | TRBD1 | CASFVGDREFEGTEAFF | TGTGCCAGTTTCGTGGGCGACAGGGAGTTCGAGGGCACTGAAGCTTTCTTT
TRBJ1-1 | TRBV5-4 | - | CASSLAGTLNTEAFF | TGTGCCAGCAGCTTAGCCGGGACACTGAACACTGAAGCTTTCTTT
TRBJ2-7 | TRBV15 | - | CATSRDLLVASYEQYF | TGTGCCACCAGCAGAGATCTCTTAGTAGCTTCCTACGAGCAGTACTTC
TRBJ1-1 | TRBV19 | TRBD1 | CASSLWTGNTEAFF | TGTGCCAGTAGTTTGTGGACAGGGAACACTGAAGCTTTCTTT
TRBJ2-5 | TRBV29-1 | TRBD2 | CSASTSGGAGTQYF | TGCAGCGCCTCGACTAGCGGGGGGGCCGGGACCCAGTACTTC
TRBJ2-7 | TRBV30 | TRBD2 | CAWSSKIGTIGTYEQYF | TGTGCCTGGAGTTCAAAAATTGGGACTATAGGGACCTACGAGCAGTACTTC
TRBJ1-4 | TRBV28 | - | CASSLGGAATNEKLFF | TGTGCCAGCAGTTTAGGGGGGGCTGCAACTAATGAAAAACTGTTTTTT
TRBJ2-2 | TRBV5-5 | - | CASSFLQGSSTGELFF | TGTGCCAGCAGCTTCCTACAGGGCAGTAGCACCGGGGAGCTGTTTTTT
TRBJ1-2 | TRBV7-9 | - | CASSLGSGGSYGYTF | TGTGCCAGCAGCTTAGGTTCCGGGGGGTCCTATGGCTACACCTTC
TRBJ1-2 | TRBV5-1 | TRBD1 | CASSLGQGKNGYTF | TGCGCCAGCAGCTTGGGACAGGGGAAGAATGGCTACACCTTC
TRBJ1-1 | TRBV4-1 | TRBD1 | CASSQARTGVNTEAFF | TGCGCCAGCAGCCAAGCCCGGACAGGGGTGAACACTGAAGCTTTCTTT
TRBJ1-2 | TRBV5-1 | - | CASSLSGAGYTF | TGCGCCAGCAGCTTGTCAGGGGCTGGCTACACCTTC
TRBJ2-7 | TRBV9 | TRBD2 | CASSVVGGGRGDEQYF | TGTGCCAGCAGCGTAGTCGGGGGGGGCCGGGGCGACGAGCAGTACTTC
TRBJ1-2 | TRBV9 | TRBD1 | CASSVARQGNYGYTF | TGTGCCAGCAGCGTAGCAAGACAGGGAAACTATGGCTACACCTTC
TRBJ2-2 | TRBV5-1 | TRBD1 | CASSLGSTGGTGELFF | TGCGCCAGCAGCTTGGGTTCGACAGGGGGCACCGGGGAGCTGTTTTTT
TRBJ1-2 | TRBV29-1 | - | CSVEYGLNYGYTF | TGCAGCGTTGAATACGGACTTAACTATGGCTACACCTTC
TRBJ1-2 | TRBV5-1 | TRBD1 | CASSLGQGGNYGYTF | TGCGCCAGCAGCTTGGGACAGGGAGGTAACTATGGCTACACCTTC
TRBJ2-7 | TRBV27 | - | CASSFGGGLYEQYF | TGTGCCAGCAGTTTCGGCGGGGGCCTTTACGAGCAGTACTTC
TRBJ2-1 | TRBV15 | TRBD2 | CATSRVRPGTSLHNEQFF | TGTGCCACCAGCAGAGTTAGGCCCGGGACTAGCCTCCACAATGAGCAGTTCTTC
TRBJ1-1 | TRBV5-1 | - | CASSPVVNTEAFF | TGCGCCAGCAGCCCGGTGGTGAACACTGAAGCTTTCTTT
TRBJ1-3 | TRBV4-3 | TRBD1 | CASSQDIGQGGNTIYF | TGCGCCAGCAGCCAAGACATCGGACAGGGGGGAAACACCATATATTTT
TRBJ1-2 | TRBV18 | TRBD1 | CASSPRGPGQGYGYTF | TGTGCCAGCTCACCCAGGGGGCCGGGACAGGGCTATGGCTACACCTTC
TRBJ1-5 | TRBV2 | - | CASRYRTYSNQPQHF | TGTGCCAGCAGATACAGGACGTATAGCAATCAGCCCCAGCATTTT
TRBJ1-1 | TRBV27 | - | CASSLLSGNTEAFF | TGTGCCAGCAGTTTATTGTCGGGGAACACTGAAGCTTTCTTT
TRBJ1-1 | TRBV19 | - | CASSPPPGRGNTEAFF | TGTGCCAGTAGCCCTCCGCCGGGGCGGGGGAACACTGAAGCTTTCTTT
TRBJ1-4 | TRBV6-1 | TRBD1 | CASSEANRGYGEKLFF | TGTGCCAGCAGTGAAGCGAACAGGGGGTATGGTGAAAAACTGTTTTTT
TRBJ1-1 | TRBV5-1 | - | CASSLEAARRGNTEAFF | TGCGCCAGCAGCTTGGAGGCAGCTAGGAGGGGGAACACTGAAGCTTTCTTT
TRBJ2-1 | TRBV2 | TRBD2 | CAPVTSGSLNEQFF | TGTGCCCCGGTGACTAGCGGGAGTCTCAATGAGCAGTTCTTC
TRBJ2-1 | TRBV7-9 | - | CASSLVSKSSYNEQFF | TGTGCCAGCAGCTTAGTATCCAAGAGCTCCTACAATGAGCAGTTCTTC
TRBJ2-7 | TRBV2 | - | CASRPSPQVSSYEQYF | TGTGCCAGCAGACCATCCCCCCAGGTGAGCTCCTACGAGCAGTACTTC
TRBJ1-5 | TRBV7-2 | - | CASSLTQTGEPQHF | TGTGCCAGCAGCCTAACACAAACGGGAGAACCCCAGCATTTT
TRBJ2-6 | TRBV19 | TRBD1 | CASGTGDGANVLTF | TGTGCCAGTGGGACAGGGGATGGGGCCAACGTCCTGACTTTC
TRBJ2-2 | TRBV5-1 | TRBD2 | CASASGGAGPGELFF | TGCGCCAGCGCGAGCGGGGGCGCAGGACCCGGGGAGCTGTTTTTT
TRBJ2-2 | TRBV29-1 | TRBD2 | CSARPGLDPGELFF | TGCAGCGCCCGACCGGGACTAGATCCCGGGGAGCTGTTTTTT
TRBJ1-4 | TRBV5-1 | - | CASSPYGGFEEKLFF | TGCGCCAGCAGCCCATATGGAGGGTTCGAGGAAAAACTGTTTTTT
TRBJ2-7 | TRBV4-1 | TRBD1 | CASSQGQGAWEQYF | TGCGCCAGCAGCCAAGGCCAGGGGGCTTGGGAGCAGTACTTC
TRBJ2-3 | TRBV10-1 | - | CASSDRGTGTDTQYF | TGCGCCAGCAGTGACAGGGGCACTGGCACAGATACGCAGTATTTT